Sequencing of this T cell receptor (beta chain) was carried out in a study of identical twins. Study-wide results and caveats: The models systematically underestimated how much out-of-frame TCR alpha was shared in monozygotic twins. Fewer insertions marked abundant cord blood beta clonotypes; young adult naive trended weakly, memory not at all.

A universal primer site was created by template switching, with the cDNA bearing unique molecular identifiers. TCRdb recomputed calls from the 5' RACE reads with MiXCR, one row per CDR3 protein. The table lists hundreds of thousands of distinct CDR3 sequences, 8.5% to 9.5% of them singletons. CDR1 is SEHNR and CDR2 is FQNEAQ in the germline V gene (reference sequence). The CDR3 runs to 14 residues. Between the trimmed V and J ends, which lost 4 bases and 6 bases, there was a span of 10 bases. The sample holds a few counts of this clonotype. No antigen is known for it. Separately, the same data were catalogued under a study of yellow fever vaccine responses in identical twins.

The clonotype was recovered from a woman aged 18-29 years in good health. The gene calls are TRBV7-9 and TRBJ1-6; the D gene is possibly TRBD1 (5 bases). Sequencing used PBMCs. The CDR3 DNA reads TGTGCCAGCAGCTCCCCGACAGTTAATTCACCCCTCCACTTT. This encodes CASSSPTVNSPLHF.